This passage covers 27 T cell receptor beta chains from one sample sequenced in a study of beta chain features in type 1 diabetes listed by TCRdb under 2018. Preparation of the library involved the immunoSEQ multiplex PCR assay. The entire amount of isolated RNA was reverse transcribed using the High Capacity cDNA Reverse Transcription Kit, so the sequenced TCRB transcripts were expressed ones. TCRdb obtained this table from immuneACCESS and retained in-frame rearrangements with V and J assigned. These tables miss some clones; where compared with another copy, unresolved V genes account for less than half of the shortfall, and the remainder is unexplained. For this sample there are 550,000 to 850,000 clones; about an eighth appear just once. 0.02% to 0.025% of the sample rests with the top ten. These receptors are not linked to any known antigen. Points the paper makes about the study in general: In all four CD4+ subsets, TCRB CDR3 length was moderately but significantly shorter in type 1 diabetes patients.

Sequencing used naive CD4+ T cells from blood. This specimen's cell subset or site label, interpreted: true naive CD4+ T cells. The origin of the receptors is a man aged 18-30 years with type 1 diabetes.

This clone appeared a few times. This rearrangement joins TRBV9 to TRBJ2-5; D is uncertain. Deletions cut 0 bases from V and 4 bases from J, with 13 bases between. The CDR3 contains 15 residues. CDR1 is SGDLS and CDR2 is YYNGEE in the germline V gene. The CDR3, as DNA: TGTGCCAGCAGCGTAGGTGGACGCCATCCAGAGACCCAGTACTTC. Translation: CASSVGGRHPETQYF.

The V gene is TRBV28, the J gene TRBJ1-1; 7 nucleotides line up with TRBD1. The CDR3 extends over 14 amino acids. V shed 5 bases and J 3 bases; nucleotides not matched to a gene: 6. CDR1 and CDR2 (germline): MDHEN, SYDVKM. The CDR3 loop is CASSETGSYTEAFF. The CDR3, as DNA: TGTGCCAGCAGTGAGACAGGGAGCTACACTGAAGCTTTCTTT. The whole variable domain, filled in from reference TRBV28 and TRBJ1-1, reads DVKVTQSSRYLVKRTGEKVFLECVQDMDHENMFWYRQDPGLGLRLIYFSYDVKMKEKGDIPEGYSVSREKKERFSLILESASTNQTSMYLCASSETGSYTEAFFGQGTRLTVV.

The rearrangement joins TRBV7-9 to TRBJ1-1; 7 positions match TRBD1. The CDR3 sequence is 14 residues long. V lost 2 bases, J lost 4 bases, and 4 bases stayed unmatched. The germline CDR1 and CDR2 sequences are SEHNR and FQNEAQ (reference sequence). The CDR3 DNA sequence: TGTGCCAGCAGCTTACAACAGGGGAGCACTGAAGCTTTCTTT. It translates to CASSLQQGSTEAFF.

The chain employs TRBV29-1 and TRBJ1-3; no clear D. The CDR3 has 15 residues. V was pared by 0 bases and J by 0 bases, with 9 bases between. CDR1 is SQVTM, CDR2 ANQGSEA, per germline. CDR3 loop: CSVEDWLPSGNTIYF. CDR3 bases: TGCAGCGTTGAAGACTGGCTGCCCTCTGGAAACACCATATATTTT.

The chain carries TRBV6-5 and TRBJ2-5; TRBD2 matches 8 bases. Trimming at V came to 4 bases and at J to 2 bases, leaving 6 bases not matched to a gene. This CDR3 has 15 amino acids. CDR1 and CDR2 (germline): MNHEY, SVGAGI. CDR3 in amino acids: CASSSGGGRQETQYF. In DNA, the CDR3 is TGTGCCAGCAGTTCGGGCGGGGGGAGACAAGAGACCCAGTACTTC.

The CDR3 nucleotides read TGTGCCAGCAGCTTGTTTTCAGGGGTCGAGCAGTACTTC. Translated, it gives CASSLFSGVEQYF. This rearrangement joins TRBV5-4 to TRBJ2-7; perhaps TRBD1 as D (6 bases). The CDR3 runs 13 residues. Germline V gene sequence: CDR1 SGHNT, CDR2 YYREEE (reference sequence). V was shortened by 1 base and J by 6 bases, with 11 bases between the two germline ends.

This clone turned up a few times. CDR3 loop: CASSIGTEIWNTEAFF. Here the CDR3 DNA reads TGTGCCAGTAGTATCGGGACCGAGATATGGAACACTGAAGCTTTCTTT. The chain couples TRBV19 to TRBJ1-1; tentative D call: TRBD1 (5 bases). Germline V lookup: CDR1 LNHDA, CDR2 SQIVND (reference sequence). Between the trimmed V and J ends, which lost 3 bases and 1 base, there was a span of 15 bases. This CDR3 region has 16 residues.

This clone was counted a few times. The sample has other DNA sequences that encode this CDR3 too. The chain joins TRBV9 to TRBJ2-3; 7 bases are shared with TRBD2. V was pared by 2 bases and J by 0 bases, with 3 bases of the junction left unmatched. There are 15 residues in the CDR3. CDR1 and CDR2 from the germline V gene are SGDLS and YYNGEE. Here the CDR3 DNA reads TGTGCCAGCAGCGTTCGGGGGGTGAGCACAGATACGCAGTATTTT. Translating it yields CASSVRGVSTDTQYF.

V gene TRBV28 combines with J gene TRBJ2-5, with a tentative D call TRBD2 (5 bases). Trimming took 6 bases from V and 2 from J, leaving 16 bases between them. The germline gives CDR1 MDHEN, CDR2 SYDVKM. The CDR3 covers 15 residues. This chain's CDR3 is CASSRSGLRQETQYF. The CDR3 nucleotides are TGTGCCAGCAGCAGAAGCGGTTTACGACAAGAGACCCAGTACTTC. Full variable domain (remainder filled in from reference TRBV28 and TRBJ2-5): DVKVTQSSRYLVKRTGEKVFLECVQDMDHENMFWYRQDPGLGLRLIYFSYDVKMKEKGDIPEGYSVSREKKERFSLILESASTNQTSMYLCASSRSGLRQETQYFGPGTRLLVL.

The table lists this clone with a few counts. This chain connects TRBV25-1 to TRBJ1-2; D is unresolved. Germline V CDR1 and CDR2: MGHDK, SYGVNS. Trimming pared 2 bases from V and 6 bases from J, leaving 10 bases between. This CDR3 comprises 13 residues. The CDR3, as DNA: TGTGCCAGCAGTGAAGGAGGAGGTCATGGCTACACCTTC. Translating it yields CASSEGGGHGYTF.

The chain is built from TRBV28 and TRBJ2-7, with D hard to call. CDR1 and CDR2 (germline): MDHEN, SYDVKM. V lost 7 bases to trimming and J lost 2 bases, with 12 bases between them. The CDR3 totals 13 residues. The CDR3 sequence: CASTKTGPYEQYF. The CDR3, as DNA: TGTGCCAGCACAAAGACGGGTCCCTACGAGCAGTACTTC.

The rearrangement links TRBV9 to TRBJ1-2, with D unclear. The CDR3 runs to 13 residues. The V gene lost 3 bases and the J gene lost 7 bases, with 13 bases spanning the gap. Germline V gene data show CDR1 as SGDLS and CDR2 as YYNGEE. CDR3 in DNA: TGTGCCAGCAGCGGAGTATCCCGAGGTGGCTACACCTTC. The encoded protein is CASSGVSRGGYTF.

Only a few counts were recorded for this clone. CDR3 nucleotides: TGTGCCAGCAGGTTAGCGGCAGGTCCCTACGAGCAGTACTTC. It yields the protein CASRLAAGPYEQYF. The rearrangement uses TRBV6-1 and TRBJ2-7, with a possible D match to TRBD2 (6 bases). Germline assignment: CDR1 MNHNS and CDR2 SASEGT. The CDR3 runs 14 residues. The V end lost 6 bases, the J end lost 2 bases, and 14 bases lay between the germline ends.

The V and J genes are TRBV18 and TRBJ1-4; TRBD1 is a possible D gene (6 bases). Between the trimmed V and J ends, which lost 3 bases and 6 bases, there was a span of 17 bases. CDR1 and CDR2 from the germline V gene are KGHSH and LQKENI. The CDR3 extends over 16 amino acids. The CDR3 here is CASSPRYRETDEKLFF. In DNA form, the CDR3 reads TGTGCCAGCTCACCGAGGTACAGGGAGACGGATGAAAAACTGTTTTTT.

A word on this clone: Distinct nucleotide sequences in the sample also encode this CDR3. This rearrangement joins TRBV13 to TRBJ2-1, with 7 bases that match TRBD2. From germline, CDR1 is PRHDT and CDR2 FYEKMQ (reference sequence). Trimming removed 1 base from V and 7 bases from J; junction bases left unmatched: 4. The CDR3 length is 14 residues. The CDR3 DNA sequence: TGTGCCAGCAGCTTAGCTAGCGGCGGGAATGAGCAGTTCTTC. Residues: CASSLASGGNEQFF.

Turning to this clone: The sample has other DNA sequences that encode this CDR3 too. The V call is TRBV5-1, the J call TRBJ1-1; no definite D call. The germline CDR1 and CDR2 sequences are SGHRS and YFSETQ. The V and J ends lost 0 bases and 0 bases respectively, with 6 bases between them. The CDR3 covers 14 residues. The CDR3 DNA reads as TGCGCCAGCAGCTTGGATAGGGTGAACACTGAAGCTTTCTTT. Protein sequence: CASSLDRVNTEAFF. Filled out from reference TRBV5-1 and TRBJ1-1, the complete variable domain reads KAGVTQTPRYLIKTRGQQVTLSCSPISGHRSVSWYQQTPGQGLQFLFEYFSETQRNKGNFPGRFSGRQFSNSRSEMNVSTLELGDSALYLCASSLDRVNTEAFFGQGTRLTVV.

J is TRBJ2-1 and V is TRBV2, with 7 bases lining up with TRBD2. The CDR3 is made up of 18 amino acids. Per germline, CDR1 SNHLY and CDR2 FYNNEI. Trimming cost V 3 bases and J 4 bases; bases outside gene matches: 15. CDR3 in amino acids: CASSERLGGGYLYNEQFF. CDR3 sequence (DNA): TGTGCCAGCAGTGAGAGGTTGGGGGGGGGATACCTTTACAATGAGCAGTTCTTC.

The sample holds a few counts of this clone. J is TRBJ1-1 and V is TRBV7-9, with TRBD1 as a possible D gene (5 bases). Deletions cut 8 bases from V and 0 bases from J, with 16 bases between. CDR1 and CDR2 from the germline V gene are SEHNR and FQNEAQ (reference sequence). The CDR3 extends over 15 amino acids. CDR3 sequence (DNA): TGTGCCAGCGTATGGGGTGGGACGGTGAACACTGAAGCTTTCTTT. It encodes CASVWGGTVNTEAFF.

A few counts support this clone. The CDR3 region is CASSAGLRANYGYTF. For the CDR3, the DNA is TGTGCCAGCAGCGCCGGACTTAGAGCTAACTATGGCTACACCTTC. V is TRBV13 and J is TRBJ1-2; D is uncertain. The CDR3 is 15 amino acids. Germline-derived CDR1 and CDR2 are PRHDT and FYEKMQ (reference sequence). Trimming stripped 5 bases from V and 0 bases from J, with 13 bases between.

This clone has only a few counts. V gene TRBV7-7 combines with J gene TRBJ2-5; 7 positions match TRBD2. Germline trimming cut 10 bases from V and 5 bases from J; bases unmatched to any gene: 7. Per the germline V gene, CDR1 is SSHAT and CDR2 is FNYEAQ (reference sequence). The CDR3 is 12 amino acids. This chain's CDR3 is CATGGVGETQYF. The CDR3 DNA is TGTGCCACTGGGGGGGTCGGCGAGACCCAGTACTTC.

This rearrangement joins TRBV4-1 to TRBJ2-1; perhaps TRBD1 as D (6 bases). The CDR3 runs to 16 residues. Germline V gene sequence: CDR1 MGHRA, CDR2 YSYEKL. Trimming stripped 1 base from V and 4 bases from J, with 14 bases between. CDR3: CASSQAPRGTYNEQFF. CDR3 coding DNA: TGCGCCAGCAGCCAAGCCCCCAGGGGAACGTACAATGAGCAGTTCTTC.

Regarding this clone: The identical CDR3 is also encoded by other nucleotide sequences in the sample. CDR3 amino acids: CAWSGTDYGYTF. The CDR3 region has the DNA TGTGCCTGGAGCGGGACAGACTATGGCTACACCTTC. V usage is TRBV30 and J usage is TRBJ1-2; 7 bases align to TRBD1. Trimming cost V 3 bases and J 3 bases; bases outside gene matches: 1. Germline V CDR1 and CDR2: GTSNPN, SVGIG (reference sequence). CDR3 length: 12 amino acids. The whole variable domain, remainder taken from reference TRBV30 and TRBJ1-2, is SQTIHQWPATLVQPVGSPLSLECTVEGTSNPNLYWYRQAAGRGLQLLFYSVGIGQISSEVPQNLSASRPQDRQFILSSKKLLLSDSGFYLCAWSGTDYGYTFGSGTRLTVV.

The chain combines TRBV29-1 with TRBJ2-7; 9 bases line up with TRBD1. The germline V gene encodes CDR1 SQVTM and CDR2 ANQGSEA. This CDR3 contains 13 residues. The V and J ends lost 8 bases and 1 base, in that order; junction bases with no gene match: 6. In DNA, the CDR3 is TGCAGCACTCGACAGGGGGGTTCCTACGAGCAGTACTTC. This sequence encodes CSTRQGGSYEQYF.

In its sample, this clone was seen a few times. The chain links TRBV2 to TRBJ1-5, with TRBD1 as a possible D gene (6 bases). Trimming took 5 bases from V and 5 from J, leaving 13 bases between them. Germline loops: CDR1 SNHLY, CDR2 FYNNEI. The CDR3 is made up of 14 amino acids. The CDR3 coding sequence is TGTGCCAGCAGTCAACAGGGTCCAGATCAGCCCCAGCATTTT. Protein product: CASSQQGPDQPQHF.

The rearrangement uses TRBV19 and TRBJ2-2; 9 nucleotides agree with TRBD1. The germline V gene has CDR1 LNHDA and CDR2 SQIVND (reference sequence). CDR3 size: 14 residues. With V trimmed by 5 bases and J by 7 bases, 5 bases remained unmatched. CDR3 amino acids: CASSVQGANGELFF. The CDR3 nucleotides are TGTGCCAGTAGTGTACAGGGGGCAAACGGGGAGCTGTTTTTT.

The chain links TRBV10-3 to TRBJ1-2; TRBD1 is a possible D gene (6 bases). This CDR3 has 14 residues. Germline V gene sequence: CDR1 ENHRY, CDR2 SYGVKD. V lost 4 bases and J lost 3, with 12 bases in between. This CDR3 is CAISGNREDYGYTF. In DNA form, the CDR3 reads TGTGCCATCAGTGGAAACAGGGAGGACTATGGCTACACCTTC.

DNA of the CDR3: TGTGCCAGCAGCTCTCAGGGGAACGAGCAGTACTTC. Translation: CASSSQGNEQYF. V gene TRBV7-2 combines with J gene TRBJ2-7; maybe TRBD1 (6 bases). V was pared by 4 bases and J by 5 bases, with 9 bases between. CDR1 is SGHTA, CDR2 FQGNSA, per germline. This CDR3 contains 12 residues.